These T cell receptor beta chains were read from a single sample in a study of blood T cell repertoires in COVID-19. Here immunoSEQ multiplex PCR was the method, and the copy in TCRdb shows in-frame clones only, minus some. This sample carries under 100,000 clones, around 82% of them seen once, and the ten largest clones take roughly 36%. Input material: peripheral blood. The source of these receptors is a man in his 60s with COVID-19, enrolled during active disease. CDR3s include the opening cysteine and the closing phenylalanine or tryptophan. Fields, in order: clone size, D gene, J gene, V gene, CDR3 DNA, CDR3 protein. The D gene is left open where the match is weak. Some rows have no size entry. The others give once, few or many, or a class for an expanded clone.

clone_size: NA; d_call: TRBD2; j_call: TRBJ2-1; v_call: TRBV7-9; cdr3_nt: TGTGCCAGCAGCTTACTCACTAGCGGGAATTACAATGAGCAGTTCTTC; cdr3_aa: CASSLLTSGNYNEQFF
clone_size: NA; d_call: TRBD1; j_call: TRBJ2-1; v_call: TRBV19; cdr3_nt: TGTGCCAGTAGTATAAGGGGACAGGGGGCGATTAGCTCCTACAATGAGCAGTTCTTC; cdr3_aa: CASSIRGQGAISSYNEQFF
clone_size: NA; d_call: NA; j_call: TRBJ2-2; v_call: TRBV7-8; cdr3_nt: TGTGCCAGCACCTTTCCCGGCAGGGGGAACACCGGGGAGCTGTTTTTT; cdr3_aa: CASTFPGRGNTGELFF
clone_size: NA; d_call: NA; j_call: TRBJ2-5; v_call: TRBV6-2/TRBV6-3; cdr3_nt: TGTGCCAGCAGTAAAGCGGAACAAGAGACCCAGTACTTC; cdr3_aa: CASSKAEQETQYF
clone_size: few; d_call: TRBD1; j_call: TRBJ2-7; v_call: TRBV30; cdr3_nt: TGTGCCTGGAGTCGGGACAGGACATACTACGAGCAGTACTTC; cdr3_aa: CAWSRDRTYYEQYF
clone_size: once; d_call: NA; j_call: TRBJ1-2; v_call: TRBV19; cdr3_nt: TGTGCCAGTAGTATTCTTTCGGGGAACTATGGCTACACCTTC; cdr3_aa: CASSILSGNYGYTF
clone_size: NA; d_call: TRBD1; j_call: TRBJ1-5; v_call: TRBV7-8; cdr3_nt: TGTGCCAGCAGCTTAACAGGGGCAGGTTTGGGTCAGCCCCAGCATTTT; cdr3_aa: CASSLTGAGLGQPQHF
clone_size: NA; d_call: NA; j_call: TRBJ1-5; v_call: TRBV18; cdr3_nt: TGTGCCAGCTCACCGCAGGGTATTAGCAATCAGCCCCAGCATTTT; cdr3_aa: CASSPQGISNQPQHF
clone_size: few; d_call: TRBD1; j_call: TRBJ2-1; v_call: TRBV5-1; cdr3_nt: TGCGCCAGCAGCTTGGGGAGACAGGGACCCTACAATGAGCAGTTCTTC; cdr3_aa: CASSLGRQGPYNEQFF
clone_size: NA; d_call: TRBD1; j_call: TRBJ2-2; v_call: TRBV5-1; cdr3_nt: TGCGCCAGCAACCCGGGACAGGGGTACGGGGAGCTGTTTTTT; cdr3_aa: CASNPGQGYGELFF
clone_size: NA; d_call: TRBD1; j_call: TRBJ2-5; v_call: TRBV14; cdr3_nt: TGTGCCAGCAGCCAGATATACAGGGGGCGCGGTGAGACCCAGTACTTC; cdr3_aa: CASSQIYRGRGETQYF
clone_size: few; d_call: NA; j_call: TRBJ2-7; v_call: TRBV11-3; cdr3_nt: TGTGCCAGCTCCGTCCCGGGAACCTACGAGCAGTACTTC; cdr3_aa: CASSVPGTYEQYF
clone_size: NA; d_call: NA; j_call: TRBJ2-2; v_call: TRBV27; cdr3_nt: TGTGCCAGCAGTCCCCGCGACGGGGGCACCGGGGAGCTGTTTTTT; cdr3_aa: CASSPRDGGTGELFF
clone_size: few; d_call: TRBD1; j_call: TRBJ2-1; v_call: TRBV6-1; cdr3_nt: TGTGCCAGCAGTGAAGGGACAGGGGGCAAGAATGAGCAGTTCTTC; cdr3_aa: CASSEGTGGKNEQFF
clone_size: few; d_call: NA; j_call: TRBJ1-5; v_call: TRBV7-9; cdr3_nt: TGTGCCAGCAGCCAAGGAGGGGCAGGTCAGCCCCAGCATTTT; cdr3_aa: CASSQGGAGQPQHF
clone_size: NA; d_call: NA; j_call: TRBJ2-7; v_call: TRBV5-5; cdr3_nt: TGTGCCAGCAGCTTGGCCCTCGCCTCGGTATCCTTCTACGAGCAGTACTTC; cdr3_aa: CASSLALASVSFYEQYF
clone_size: NA; d_call: NA; j_call: TRBJ2-7; v_call: TRBV5-4; cdr3_nt: TGTGCCAGCAGCTTTCGGCAGGGGAAGTACGAGCAGTACTTC; cdr3_aa: CASSFRQGKYEQYF
clone_size: NA; d_call: NA; j_call: TRBJ1-3; v_call: TRBV9; cdr3_nt: TGTGCCAGCAGCGTTGGCCCTAAATGGACAGCGGCTAGCGGAAACACCATATATTTT; cdr3_aa: CASSVGPKWTAASGNTIYF
clone_size: NA; d_call: TRBD2; j_call: TRBJ2-7; v_call: TRBV7-2; cdr3_nt: TGTGCCAGCAGCTTAGTTAGCGGGAGCTCCTACGAGCAGTACTTC; cdr3_aa: CASSLVSGSSYEQYF
clone_size: few; d_call: NA; j_call: TRBJ2-2; v_call: TRBV7-3; cdr3_nt: TGTGCCAGCAGGGCGGCAGAAAACACCGGGGAGCTGTTTTTT; cdr3_aa: CASRAAENTGELFF
clone_size: NA; d_call: TRBD1; j_call: TRBJ1-4; v_call: TRBV5-4; cdr3_nt: TGTGCCAGCAGCCGGACAGGGGCATCAGGAACTAATGAAAAACTGTTTTTT; cdr3_aa: CASSRTGASGTNEKLFF
clone_size: NA; d_call: NA; j_call: TRBJ2-5; v_call: TRBV12-3/TRBV12-4; cdr3_nt: TGTGCCAGCAGCAATCTCAGGGAGACCCAGTACTTC; cdr3_aa: CASSNLRETQYF
clone_size: NA; d_call: NA; j_call: TRBJ1-6; v_call: TRBV7-9; cdr3_nt: TGTGCCAGCAGCTTTGGGACATCCGCCTCAACACCCCTCCACTTT; cdr3_aa: CASSFGTSASTPLHF
clone_size: NA; d_call: NA; j_call: TRBJ2-7; v_call: TRBV18; cdr3_nt: TGTGCCAGCTCACCACGGAGCGGGGTCCCAGGGGATTACGAGCAGTACTTC; cdr3_aa: CASSPRSGVPGDYEQYF